Listed below are T cell receptor beta chains from one sample, sequenced in a study of blood T cell repertoires in COVID-19. Repertoires were generated with immunoSEQ multiplex PCR, while TCRdb's copy carries only in-frame clones and drops some. The sample consists of around 100,000 clones, about 80% of them appearing once. Sequenced sample: peripheral blood. These receptors all come from a human donor in a cohort sampled during active COVID-19. The CDR3 runs from the conserved cysteine through the conserved F or W. A D gene is named only where the DNA matches it firmly. Clone size is stated in some rows and not others, as once, few, many or a class when expanded.

V	D	size	J	length	DNA	CDR3
TRBV18	NA	NA	TRBJ1-1	13	TGTGCCAGCTCATTTCGGGAGGACACTGAAGCTTTCTTT	CASSFREDTEAFF
TRBV30	TRBD2	NA	TRBJ2-3	11	TGTGCCTGGAGTGAAAGCGGGGGGCAGTATTTT	CAWSESGGQYF
TRBV9	NA	NA	TRBJ1-2	13	TGTGCCAGCAGCGCCGGGACTAACTATGGCTACACCTTC	CASSAGTNYGYTF
TRBV25-1	NA	few	TRBJ2-3	15	TGTGCCTCAGGGGTGGGGGCAGGTGACACAGATACGCAGTATTTT	CASGVGAGDTDTQYF
TRBV30	TRBD2	NA	TRBJ2-1	16	TGTGCCTGGAGTGAAGGTTCTAGCGGTCCCTACAATGAGCAGTTCTTC	CAWSEGSSGPYNEQFF
TRBV6-6	NA	NA	TRBJ1-1	14	TGTGCCAGCAGTTACCAGGGGATGAACACTGAAGCTTTCTTT	CASSYQGMNTEAFF
TRBV24-1	NA	NA	TRBJ2-3	16	TGTGCCACCAGTGAGGCCGGGACATCTAACACAGATACGCAGTATTTT	CATSEAGTSNTDTQYF
TRBV7-8	NA	NA	TRBJ1-5	13	TGTGCCAGCAGCTTAGGGGCCGATCAGCCCCAGCATTTT	CASSLGADQPQHF
TRBV6-2/TRBV6-3	TRBD2	NA	TRBJ2-3	17	TGTGCCAGCAGTCGGACTAGCGGGGGCCCGATTTTCGATACGCAGTATTTT	CASSRTSGGPIFDTQYF
TRBV7-2	TRBD1	NA	TRBJ1-1	14	TGTGCCAGCAGCTTCCCTTCCTTGGACAGGGGAGCTTTCTTT	CASSFPSLDRGAFF
TRBV6-2/TRBV6-3	TRBD2	NA	TRBJ2-3	16	TGTGCCAGCAGCCGACCGGGACTAGCAAGGACAGATACGCAGTATTTT	CASSRPGLARTDTQYF
TRBV4-3	TRBD1	NA	TRBJ1-5	17	TGCGCCAGCAGCCAAGATTCCTTGGCGACAGGGGAACAGCCCCAGCATTTT	CASSQDSLATGEQPQHF
TRBV3-1/TRBV3-2	NA	NA	TRBJ1-6	13	TGTGCCAGCAACCGAGGGGGGGATTCACCCCTCCACTTT	CASNRGGDSPLHF
TRBV12-3/TRBV12-4	NA	NA	TRBJ1-2	13	TGTGCCAGCTCCCCTGGGGGGAGGAGTGGCTACACCTTC	CASSPGGRSGYTF
TRBV29-1	NA	NA	TRBJ2-3	12	TGCAGCGTCTCGACTAGTAGAGATACGCAGTATTTT	CSVSTSRDTQYF
TRBV10-3	TRBD1	NA	TRBJ1-2	17	TGTGCCATCACTGACGGGACAGGGCCTTCCTCTAACTATGGCTACACCTTC	CAITDGTGPSSNYGYTF
TRBV7-9	TRBD1	NA	TRBJ1-5	15	TGTGCCAGCAGCCGTGGGACAGGGGTGGATCAGCCCCAGCATTTT	CASSRGTGVDQPQHF
TRBV7-9	TRBD2	few	TRBJ2-1	17	TGTGCCAGCAGCCCTAGGGCCCCTAGCGGGGGGCGGAATGAGCAGTTCTTC	CASSPRAPSGGRNEQFF
TRBV27	NA	NA	TRBJ1-6	14	TGTGCCAGCAGTTTCGGGCAGGGGCGGTCACCCCTCCACTTT	CASSFGQGRSPLHF
TRBV18	TRBD1	few	TRBJ1-1	16	TGTGCCAGCTCACTGTCGGACAGGGGCGTTGGCACTGAAGCTTTCTTT	CASSLSDRGVGTEAFF
TRBV19	NA	once	TRBJ2-6	15	TGTGCCAGTAGTATTACGGGTTCGGGGGCCAACGTCCTGACTTTC	CASSITGSGANVLTF
TRBV6-5	NA	few	TRBJ1-2	12	TGTGCCAGCAGTTATGACTCCCATGGCTACACCTTC	CASSYDSHGYTF
TRBV27	NA	NA	TRBJ2-3	15	TGTGCCAGCAGCGGACGGGGGTTAAGGGCAGATACGCAGTATTTT	CASSGRGLRADTQYF
TRBV3-1/TRBV3-2	NA	once	TRBJ1-3	14	TGTGCCAGCAGCCCTGGTACCCCTCCAGACACCATATATTTT	CASSPGTPPDTIYF
TRBV9	NA	few	TRBJ2-3	12	TGTGCCAGCAGCGTAATCGGGGATACGCAGTATTTT	CASSVIGDTQYF
TRBV19	NA	NA	TRBJ1-2	13	TGTGCCAGTACCATCCGGTCTAACTATGGCTACACCTTC	CASTIRSNYGYTF
TRBV6-2/TRBV6-3	TRBD1	NA	TRBJ2-1	16	TGTGCCAGCAGCCGCTGGACAGGGAGCTCCTACAATGAGCAGTTCTTC	CASSRWTGSSYNEQFF
TRBV7-2	NA	NA	TRBJ2-6	16	TGTGCCAGCAGCTTAGGTCAGGGGTCCGGGGCCAACGTCCTGACTTTC	CASSLGQGSGANVLTF
TRBV7-2	TRBD1	NA	TRBJ2-7	16	TGTGCCAGCAGCTTAGTCCCGGGACAGGGCCTCTACGAGCAGTACTTC	CASSLVPGQGLYEQYF
TRBV7-2	NA	NA	TRBJ1-1	13	TGTGCCAGCAGCGTCCAGGGTCTCACTGAAGCTTTCTTT	CASSVQGLTEAFF
TRBV9	TRBD2	NA	TRBJ2-3	14	TGTGCCAGCAGCGACGGGAGGAGCACAGATACGCAGTATTTT	CASSDGRSTDTQYF
TRBV10-3	TRBD1	few	TRBJ1-5	14	TGTGCCATCTCCGGGACAGGGGGCAATCAGCCCCAGCATTTT	CAISGTGGNQPQHF
TRBV6-5	NA	once	TRBJ2-5	16	TGTGCCAGCAGTTATCGGTGGAGACAGGGAGGAGAGACCCAGTACTTC	CASSYRWRQGGETQYF
TRBV9	TRBD2	once	TRBJ2-7	13	TGTGCCAGCAGCGCCGGGGGGGACGGACGTAAGAACTTC	CASSAGGDGRKNF
TRBV14	NA	NA	TRBJ1-4	12	TGTGCCAGCAGCCATGTACTGGAAAAACTGTTTTTT	CASSHVLEKLFF
TRBV19	NA	NA	TRBJ1-6	17	TGTGCCAGTAGTACATCTCCGGTTATGTCCTATAATTCACCCCTCCACTTT	CASSTSPVMSYNSPLHF
TRBV6-4	NA	NA	TRBJ1-5	14	TGTGCCAGCAGCGAACAGGGTTCTGATCAGCCCCAGCATTTT	CASSEQGSDQPQHF
TRBV9	TRBD2	NA	TRBJ2-2	21	TGTGCCAGCAGCCCCAGGGCCCTCAGCGGGGGGGCCCTCTCGGGGACCGGGGAGCTGTTTTTT	CASSPRALSGGALSGTGELFF
TRBV5-1	TRBD1	NA	TRBJ1-1	16	TGCGCCAGCACCATAACCATCGGACAGGGCCCCACTGAAGCTTTCTTT	CASTITIGQGPTEAFF
TRBV29-1	TRBD2	NA	TRBJ2-5	14	TGCAGCGTTTCCCGGACTAGCGGCGCAGAGACCCAGTACTTC	CSVSRTSGAETQYF